This TCR beta chain appears in the sequencing data of a study of blood T cell repertoires in COVID-19. Across the whole study: Sites in the United States, Italy and Spain provided acute and convalescent COVID-19 samples. In each case, the material was cDNA or gDNA derived from T cells, B-cell-depleted T cells, or PBMCs.

Original data processing: Nucleated cell counts were estimated from reference gene primer amplification. The repertoire was sequenced with immunoSEQ multiplex PCR; TCRdb's copy has only in-frame clones and lacks some. The DNA gave D and trimming, while V, J and clone size come from that table. The sample lists almost 300,000 clones; 85% to 90% were seen once. Germline trimming cut 5 bases from V and 16 bases from J; bases unmatched to any gene: 11. Germline CDR1 is SGHTA and CDR2 is FQGNSA. The CDR3 extends over 15 amino acids. Material for sequencing was peripheral blood. The origin of this receptor is a man aged 65-85 years with acute or convalescent COVID-19. The chain joins TRBV7-2 to TRBJ2-1; 16 nucleotides match TRBD2. The CDR3, as DNA: TGTGCCAGCAGCACAGGGACTAGCGGGGGGGTTTTATCATTCTTC. It encodes CASSTGTSGGVLSFF. The complete variable domain, with remaining parts taken from reference TRBV7-2 and TRBJ2-1, reads GAGVSQSPSNKVTEKGKDVELRCDPISGHTALYWYRQSLGQGLEFLIYFQGNSAPDKSGLPSDRFSAERTGGSVSTLTIQRTQQEDSAVYLCASSTGTSGGVLSFFGPGTRLTVL.